The 7 T cell receptor beta chains below were found in one sample sequenced in a study of T cell responses to AZD1222 COVID-19 vaccine. Libraries were prepared by immunoSEQ multiplex PCR; TCRdb keeps only in-frame clonotypes and omits some of them. The sample shows approximately 130,000 clones, 80% to 90% of them seen only once. Sequences were derived from peripheral blood, sampled 28 days after the second AZD1222 dose. The receptors stem from an adult who received the AZD1222 COVID-19 vaccine.

The table lists this clone with a count of one. The rearrangement uses TRBV27 and TRBJ1-6; D is possibly TRBD1 (5 bases). Germline V gives CDR1 MNHEY, CDR2 SMNVEV (reference sequence). Deletions cut 5 bases from V and 0 bases from J, with 11 bases between. This CDR3 has 16 amino acids. The CDR3 region is CASSQYRSSYNSPLHF. DNA of the CDR3: TGTGCCAGCAGTCAATACAGGAGCTCCTATAATTCACCCCTCCACTTT.

The chain combines TRBV27 with TRBJ2-7, with TRBD2 identical over 11 bases. The V segment lost 2 bases and the J segment 3 bases; nucleotides outside the gene matches: 6. CDR1 and CDR2 (germline): MNHEY, SMNVEV (reference sequence). The CDR3 runs 16 residues. The chain's CDR3 is CASSLRTSGGYYEQYF. In nucleotides, the CDR3 is TGTGCCAGCAGTTTACGCACTAGCGGGGGCTACTACGAGCAGTACTTC.

The rearrangement joins TRBV19 to TRBJ2-1; 11 positions match TRBD2. The germline gives CDR1 LNHDA, CDR2 SQIVND (reference sequence). The CDR3 extends over 15 amino acids. J lost 4 bases, V lost 4 bases, and 3 bases had no gene match. This CDR3 reads CASSTRLAGYNEQFF. In DNA form, the CDR3 reads TGTGCCAGTAGTACAAGACTAGCGGGATACAATGAGCAGTTCTTC.

The chain recombines TRBV6-1 with TRBJ2-7, with D unresolved. This CDR3 is built from 15 residues. V gave up 2 bases and J gave up 6 bases, with 17 bases separating them. Germline CDR1 and CDR2: MNHNS and SASEGT. Here the CDR3 reads CASSERQADRREQYF. The CDR3 DNA reads as TGTGCCAGCAGTGAACGGCAGGCGGATCGGCGCGAGCAGTACTTC.

This chain uses TRBV10-3 with TRBJ1-2; TRBD1 might be the D (5 bases). V was pared by 3 bases and J by 3 bases, with 11 bases between. The germline V gene has CDR1 ENHRY and CDR2 SYGVKD. CDR3 length: 14 amino acids. The chain's CDR3 is CAISDTLGDYGYTF. The CDR3 DNA sequence: TGTGCCATCAGTGACACTTTGGGGGACTATGGCTACACCTTC.

The chain links TRBV29-1 to TRBJ1-4; no reliable D call. The ends were cut back, 1 base at V and 8 bases at J, with 14 bases in the middle. Germline loops: CDR1 SQVTM, CDR2 ANQGSEA. The CDR3 contains 14 residues. The CDR3 nucleotides read TGCAGCGTTGAAGCCCGAGGGATTGGGGAAAAACTGTTTTTT. Its protein is CSVEARGIGEKLFF.

The chain employs TRBV6-5 and TRBJ1-1, with D possibly being TRBD1 (5 bases). Germline CDR1 is MNHEY and CDR2 is SVGAGI. V was clipped by 0 bases and J by 1 base, with 9 bases between them. The length of the CDR3 is 15 residues. As DNA, the CDR3 is TGTGCCAGCAGTTACTCGGGGGGTCGGAACACTGAAGCTTTCTTT. Protein product: CASSYSGGRNTEAFF.